Below, 20 T cell receptor beta chains from the same sample are listed, as sequenced in a study of cytomegalovirus exposure and HLA in healthy donors. PCR amplification relied on 60 Vbeta primers (plus 13 Jbeta primers). The method was immunoSEQ multiplex PCR; TCRdb's version includes in-frame clones alone and lacks a portion of them. Of some 180,000 clones in the sample, roughly nine tenths were seen once. Sample: PBMCs. The receptors originated from a girl under three years old in good health and CMV-seronegative.

The chain has TRBV6-5 and TRBJ2-5; weak D call: TRBD2 (5 bases). V lost 4 bases and J 0 bases, leaving 12 bases between the germline ends. This CDR3 is 15 amino acids long. The V gene's germline CDR1 is MNHEY and CDR2 SVGAGI. The CDR3 DNA reads as TGTGCCAGCAGTTCTAATACGGGGAACCAAGAGACCCAGTACTTC. Protein product: CASSSNTGNQETQYF.

This clone was detected a few times. The chain has TRBV30 and TRBJ2-5; 8 positions match TRBD1. CDR3 length: 12 residues. V gave up 5 bases and J gave up 5 bases; unmatched junction bases: 4. CDR1 and CDR2 (germline): GTSNPN, SVGIG (reference sequence). In nucleotides, the CDR3 is TGTGCCTGGGGCAGGGGGCGGGAGACCCAGTACTTC. As protein: CAWGRGRETQYF.

V is TRBV13 and J is TRBJ2-1, with TRBD2 matching over 10 bases. The CDR3 length is 15 residues. Germline V lookup: CDR1 PRHDT, CDR2 FYEKMQ (reference sequence). J lost 4 bases, V lost 1 base, and 1 base had no gene match. The CDR3 DNA reads as TGTGCCAGCAGCTTAGAACTAGCGGGATACAATGAGCAGTTCTTC. It yields the protein CASSLELAGYNEQFF.

Here the CDR3 reads CSVFSGRGVFGWATDTQYF. CDR3 coding DNA: TGCAGCGTTTTTAGCGGGAGAGGAGTGTTCGGCTGGGCCACAGATACGCAGTATTTT. The genes are TRBV29-1 and TRBJ2-3; 9 bases match TRBD2. Germline V CDR1 and CDR2: SQVTM, ANQGSEA. V lost 5 bases and J lost 2; bases outside the gene matches: 20. The CDR3 sequence is 19 residues long.

The chain joins TRBV9 to TRBJ1-2, with a weak D call TRBD1 (6 bases). V shed 0 bases and J shed 5 bases, with 20 bases lying between them. The germline gives CDR1 SGDLS, CDR2 YYNGEE. This CDR3 has 17 amino acids. The CDR3 coding sequence is TGTGCCAGCAGCGTAGAGGTCGCGGGTGGGGGCCAATATGGCTACACCTTC. This encodes CASSVEVAGGGQYGYTF. Complete variable domain (other parts from reference TRBV9 and TRBJ1-2): DSGVTQTPKHLITATGQRVTLRCSPRSGDLSVYWYQQSLDQGLQFLIQYYNGEERAKGNILERFSAQQFPDLHSELNLSSLELGDSALYFCASSVEVAGGGQYGYTFGSGTRLTVV.

The genes are TRBV5-6 and TRBJ2-5; D is perhaps TRBD1 (6 bases). The DNA end lines up better with TRBJ2-7; the J call may be wrong. This CDR3 has 14 amino acids. Germline values: CDR1 SGHDT, CDR2 YYEEEE. The DNA for the CDR3 is TGTGCCAGCAGCTCAATACAGGGAACGGGCGAGCAGTACTTC. This codes for CASSSIQGTGEQYF.

The V gene is TRBV7-6, the J gene TRBJ2-3; 7 bases agree with TRBD2. Germline V gives CDR1 SGHVS, CDR2 FNYEAQ. V dropped 1 base and J dropped 0; count of bases not matched to a gene: 4. This CDR3 is 16 amino acids long. This CDR3 is CASSLEAGGSTDTQYF. The CDR3 DNA sequence: TGTGCCAGCAGCTTAGAGGCCGGGGGGAGCACAGATACGCAGTATTTT.

The V and J genes are TRBV14 and TRBJ1-6; D is perhaps TRBD1 (5 bases). This CDR3 spans 14 amino acids. Germline CDR1 reads SGHDN; CDR2 reads FVKESK. The V and J ends lost 3 bases and 7 bases respectively, with 10 bases between them. In DNA, the CDR3 is TGTGCCAGCAGCCACGGGGGAGGGAATTCACCCCTCCACTTT. Translated, it gives CASSHGGGNSPLHF.

The chain has TRBV9 and TRBJ2-5, with TRBD1 matching over 9 bases. V was pared by 3 bases and J by 5 bases, with 5 bases of the junction left unmatched. Per germline, CDR1 SGDLS and CDR2 YYNGEE. The length of the CDR3 is 14 residues. The CDR3 DNA is TGTGCCAGCAGCGCCAGGGACAGGGTGGAGACCCAGTACTTC. This gives the protein CASSARDRVETQYF.

This clone has more than one count but fewer than ten. The chain recombines TRBV6-1 with TRBJ2-7, with D tentatively TRBD2 (5 bases). Germline values: CDR1 MNHNS, CDR2 SASEGT. The V end lost 5 bases, the J end lost 2 bases, and 13 bases lay between the germline ends. This CDR3 is built from 14 residues. The CDR3 DNA is TGTGCCAGCAGTTTAAAGGAAGCGGCCTACGAGCAGTACTTC. This encodes CASSLKEAAYEQYF.

This clone has more than one count but fewer than ten. Other DNA sequences in the sample encode the same CDR3. CDR3 in amino acids: CASSHSSYEQYF. The CDR3 region has the DNA TGTGCCAGCAGCCACAGCTCCTACGAGCAGTACTTC. V is TRBV7-2 and J is TRBJ2-7; D call uncertain. Germline V gene data show CDR1 as SGHTA and CDR2 as FQGNSA. Trimming took off 5 bases at V and 0 bases at J, with 5 bases between the two ends. The CDR3 consists of 12 residues.

This chain links TRBV19 with TRBJ1-1; the D gene is possibly TRBD1 (5 bases). The CDR3 sequence is 16 residues long. The V end was cut by 2 bases, the J end by 4 bases, with 17 bases between. Germline V gene lookup returns CDR1 LNHDA and CDR2 SQIVND (reference sequence). Here the CDR3 reads CASSITNPGRSTEAFF. As DNA, the CDR3 is TGTGCCAGTAGTATAACTAATCCAGGGAGGTCCACTGAAGCTTTCTTT.

The table lists this clone with a count of one. This sequence joins TRBV7-2 and TRBJ1-1; D is unresolved. Trimming stripped 5 bases from V and 3 bases from J, with 13 bases between. The CDR3 covers 14 residues. Germline loops: CDR1 SGHTA, CDR2 FQGNSA. CDR3 sequence reads: CASSRMRRDTEAFF. As DNA, the CDR3 is TGTGCCAGCAGCAGGATGCGGAGGGACACTGAAGCTTTCTTT.

The chain combines TRBV5-4 with TRBJ2-7; D not certain. The V gene lost 3 bases and the J gene lost 2 bases, with 15 bases spanning the gap. Germline V gene sequence: CDR1 SGHNT, CDR2 YYREEE (reference sequence). The CDR3 sequence is 15 residues long. CDR3 coding DNA: TGTGCCAGCAGCTCCCTTAATACTCTGGCCTACGAGCAGTACTTC. This codes for CASSSLNTLAYEQYF.

V and J are TRBV29-1 and TRBJ1-2; D is unresolved. The CDR3 loop spans 11 amino acids. Trimming pared 0 bases from V and 13 bases from J, leaving 12 bases between. Germline lookup yields CDR1 SQVTM and CDR2 ANQGSEA. The CDR3 DNA sequence: TGCAGCGTTGAAGATCTGGCAAGTGTCACCTTC. This gives the protein CSVEDLASVTF.

This clone has just one count. The V gene is TRBV9, the J gene TRBJ2-3; 13 nucleotides line up with TRBD2. Looked up from germline, CDR1 is SGDLS and CDR2 is YYNGEE. The J segment lost 6 bases and the V segment lost 4 bases, leaving 8 bases of the junction unmatched. The CDR3 is 16 residues long. Written as DNA, the CDR3 is TGTGCCAGCAGCTCCTGGGGGACTAGCGGGACGGATACGCAGTATTTT. Translated, it gives CASSSWGTSGTDTQYF. Based on the CDR3 plus reference TRBV9 and TRBJ2-3, the full variable domain is DSGVTQTPKHLITATGQRVTLRCSPRSGDLSVYWYQQSLDQGLQFLIQYYNGEERAKGNILERFSAQQFPDLHSELNLSSLELGDSALYFCASSSWGTSGTDTQYFGPGTRLTVL.

The rearrangement links TRBV5-1 to TRBJ2-7; D is possibly TRBD1 (6 bases). The CDR3 has 14 residues. Trimming shortened V by 1 base and J by 2 bases, and 10 bases separated the two germline ends. CDR1 is SGHRS, CDR2 YFSETQ, per germline. The DNA for the CDR3 is TGCGCCAGCAGCTTGTGGGACATCCCCTACGAGCAGTACTTC. Its translation: CASSLWDIPYEQYF.

The chain joins TRBV19 to TRBJ1-1; 8 bases fit TRBD1. J was trimmed by 3 bases and V by 6 bases; bases with no gene match: 9. The CDR3 sequence is 15 residues long. The germline CDR1 and CDR2 sequences are LNHDA and SQIVND (reference sequence). CDR3 sequence: CASSPRQGLDTEAFF. The CDR3 nucleotides are TGTGCCAGTAGCCCCAGACAGGGGTTGGACACTGAAGCTTTCTTT.

This chain links TRBV18 with TRBJ2-1; D may be TRBD1 (6 bases). Trimming took off 4 bases at V and 6 bases at J, with 7 bases between the two ends. The CDR3 loop spans 12 amino acids. Looked up from germline, CDR1 is KGHSH and CDR2 is LQKENI. CDR3 nucleotide sequence: TGTGCCAGCTCACAACAGGGCAATGAGCAGTTCTTC. Translating gives CASSQQGNEQFF.

This chain links TRBV27 with TRBJ1-5; the D is unclear. This CDR3 is 16 amino acids long. Germline CDR1 MNHEY, CDR2 SMNVEV (reference sequence). Trimming took off 0 bases at V and 3 bases at J, with 12 bases between the two ends. CDR3 nucleotide sequence: TGTGCCAGCAGTTTATCGAGCCCGCTATTCAATCAGCCCCAGCATTTT. This translates into CASSLSSPLFNQPQHF.